The present entry profiles one T cell receptor (beta chain) with its context. Sequenced by immunoSEQ multiplex PCR; TCRdb stores in-frame clones only, minus some. This table has around 13,000 clones, 68% appearing once. These data come from a study of tumor-infiltrating lymphocytes in localized non-small cell lung cancer. Background on the study: Some samples were collected after neoadjuvant chemotherapy; smokers, never-smokers and several histologies were included.

Germline CDR1 SGHVS, CDR2 FQNEAQ. With 4 bases clipped from V and 6 bases from J, the junction kept 5 bases outside the gene matches. The CDR3 consists of 14 residues. This clonotype was sampled from a human donor with non-small cell lung cancer. Sample: uninvolved lung tissue not adjacent to the tumor. This chain connects TRBV7-8 to TRBJ1-5; TRBD1 aligns across 8 bases. The CDR3 sequence: CASSSGQGVQPQHF. In nucleotides, the CDR3 is TGTGCCAGCAGCTCAGGACAGGGTGTTCAGCCCCAGCATTTT. Full variable domain (remainder filled in from reference TRBV7-8 and TRBJ1-5): GAGVSQSPRYKVAKRGQDVALRCDPISGHVSLFWYQQALGQGPEFLTYFQNEAQLDKSGLPSDRFFAERPEGSVSTLKIQRTQQEDSAVYLCASSSGQGVQPQHFGDGTRLSIL.